This T cell receptor (beta chain) emerged from a study of blood T cell repertoires in COVID-19. The wider study: The study drew acute and convalescent COVID-19 samples from the United States, Italy and Spain. Sources were T cells, B-cell-depleted T cells, or PBMCs; the material itself was cDNA or gDNA.

In the authors' workflow: Cell counts per sample came from amplifying reference gene primers. TCRdb's table, derived via immunoSEQ multiplex PCR, lists solely in-frame clones and lacks some. That table is the source of V, J and clone size, and D and trimming were worked out from the DNA. This sample has fewer than 300,000 clones, with approximately 90% found just once. The V end lost 2 bases, the J end lost 6 bases, and 17 bases lay between the germline ends. The germline V gene encodes CDR1 GTSNPN and CDR2 SVGIG (reference sequence). The length of the CDR3 is 15 residues. Enrolment of Seattle patients took place during active infection, and they were followed longitudinally.

The rearrangement joins TRBV30 to TRBJ2-1; D is perhaps TRBD2 (6 bases). The sequenced sample consisted of peripheral blood. This receptor was obtained from a woman aged 25 to 39 with COVID-19, enrolled during active disease. CDR3 protein: CAWSPDIPGSNEQFF. The CDR3 DNA reads as TGTGCCTGGAGTCCGGACATCCCCGGGAGCAATGAGCAGTTCTTC.